This T cell receptor (beta chain) is drawn from a study of CD8 T cells in ankylosing spondylitis. For TCR beta, libraries came from quantitative 5'-RACE with molecular barcodes. TCRdb re-derived calls from the 5' RACE reads in MiXCR, one entry per CDR3 protein. There are about 36,000 distinct CDR3 sequences in the sample; about 6% occur only once, and approximately 12% lies in the top ten. Ten or more counts support this clonotype. With 4 bases removed from V and 0 bases from J, the gap between germline ends came to 10 bases. Germline V CDR1 and CDR2: MNHEY, SVGAGI. This CDR3 region has 14 residues. The chain links TRBV6-5 to TRBJ2-7; D is perhaps TRBD2 (6 bases). This clonotype was obtained from a male donor with ankylosing spondylitis or in good health (not recorded which). The specimen was blood, either unsorted or a sorted T cell fraction (not recorded which). CDR3 sequence: CASSSLGGSYEQYF. In DNA, the CDR3 is TGTGCCAGCAGTTCTTTGGGGGGCTCCTACGAGCAGTACTTC.